This T cell receptor (beta chain) was recorded in a study of T cells in Graves' hyperthyroidism and ophthalmopathy (dated by TCRdb to the late 2010s). For the wider study: Peripheral blood was sampled at the time of initial diagnosis, prior to any treatment. A discovery cohort of about a hundred patients, about 40 with Graves' ophthalmopathy and 55 to 60 with stable Graves' hyperthyroidism, was used to find distinguishing TCR V-J signatures. Once sampling was done, hyperthyroidism patients were given methimazole at a starting dose of 30 mg daily, whereas ophthalmopathy patients were given high-dose intravenous methylprednisolone. Prospective prediction of ophthalmopathy was tested in an independent validation cohort of fewer than 20 hyperthyroidism patients and some 17 patients who later progressed to ophthalmopathy. The paper describes TCR Vbeta CDR3 sequencing of about 140 peripheral blood samples, made up of roughly 45 ophthalmopathy patients, 70 to 80 hyperthyroidism patients and approximately 17 progressor patients. Thyroid tissue and blood T-cell repertoires from six Graves' hyperthyroidism patients were also compared in the study. The 75 to 100 discovery patients were randomly divided into training and test sets at a 7:3 ratio.

Moderately to severely active disease, a Clinical Activity Score of at least 3, a NOSPECS grade of at least 4, and a duration under 3 months were present in ophthalmopathy patients. Exclusion was applied to patients with uncontrolled infections, other autoimmune diseases, pregnancy or lactation. Clinical symptoms, serum thyroxine and TRAb, thyroid ultrasound, and orbital computed tomography formed the basis for the diagnoses. Ficoll-Paque density gradient centrifugation was used to isolate PBMCs from about 9.4 ml of fresh peripheral blood. Total RNA was extracted with Trizol reagent, and quality was checked on an Agilent 2100 Bioanalyzer. For this clonotype: The antigen this receptor binds is unknown. Per-base qualities were not stored, and no clone one base away is much larger.

The TCR beta CDR3 regions were amplified from RNA transcripts. For the first round of RT-PCR on the TCR CDR3, the HTBI primer set was used together with the Qiagen OneStep RT-PCR kit. Libraries were constructed in a second round of multiplex PCR, after which size selection and purification were carried out. Sequencing of the libraries was done on an Illumina HiSeq2000 using paired-end 100 bp reads. The published analysis was carried out like this. SOAPnuke was used to process the raw data, removing reads that contained adapters or uncalled bases, had a mean Phred below 15, or lacked an exact match to the constant primer or identifier. High-quality paired reads were merged using COPE v1.2.5, and each unique nucleotide sequence was defined as a clonotype. MiTCR v1.1 was used to align clonotypes to the IMGT TRBV, TRBD and TRBJ reference segments. The analysis was restricted to V-J combinations with a frequency above 0.0001, which together covered about 99% of the repertoires. A TCS score was defined as the ratio between F50 (clonal expansion) and ExV (chaos), using BLOSUM62-based TCRdist between CDR3 peptides within each V-J. Welch's t-statistics and random forest reduced roughly 500 V-J features to 13, which were used in a naive Bayes classifier (R e1071). Using fastp at Q25 and MiXCR, TCRdb reprocessed the public reads and kept productive beta chains. Rows with one shared CDR3 protein collapse into an entry with the most common genes and DNA. TCRdb's processing, not the authors' own work, is the source of the V and J calls. Recorded for this sample are approximately 570,000 distinct CDR3 sequences; about 20% of them occurred a single time. The ten top clones hold about 45% of the sample.

Study-wide conclusions, independent of this receptor: In validation, the model predicted progression to ophthalmopathy with over 60% sensitivity and approximately 78% specificity, a median of approximately 6.7 months before onset. A 13 V-J signature model separated ophthalmopathy from stable hyperthyroidism, with approximately 87% sensitivity and roughly 84% specificity in cross-validation and 80%/75% in testing. Most expanded thyroid clonotypes (frequency above 0.001) were also found in blood, which suggests that blood repertoires may mirror thyroid immune responses. No statistical method was used to set the sample size in advance, and investigators knew the group allocation.

This receptor was identified in a man in his forties with Graves' ophthalmopathy. The sample comprised blood.

The DNA is as follows: TGTGCCACTTGGGACAGGGGAGGGCCTGGGGCCAACGTCCTGACTTTC. Its protein is CATWDRGGPGANVLTF. This receptor chain uses TRBV6-2 or TRBV6-3 and TRBJ2-6, and TRBD1 matches 10 of the central bases. V has 10 bases trimmed and J has 2 bases trimmed; junction bases matching no gene number 8. Spanning cysteine to phenylalanine, the CDR3 consists of 16 amino acids. Only the CDR3 region is kept as DNA, spanning 48 bases read in frame from base 1. CDR1 MNHEY and CDR2 SVGEGT are derived from the germline V gene.